By its share, the clone carrying this TCR beta chain is medium-sized (0.01 to 0.1%). The antigen is undetermined. Produced via immunoSEQ multiplex PCR; TCRdb's table is partial and in-frame only. The sample lists approximately 18,000 clones; more than 55% were seen once. The sample is drawn from a study of PD-1 blockade in classical Hodgkin lymphoma. Across the study: A 3 mg/kg intravenous dose of nivolumab was received by patients every 2 weeks.

This CDR3 comprises 14 residues. CDR1 is MNHEY, CDR2 SMNVEV, per germline (reference sequence). With 3 bases removed from V and 1 base from J, the gap between germline ends came to 9 bases. Brentuximab vedotin exposure varied among the patients, all of whom had relapsed after autologous stem cell transplantation. Study results and caveats: Reported findings placed baseline TCR diversity lower in newly diagnosed patients (compared with healthy donors). By C4D1, CD4+ diversity increased significantly, especially in complete responders. Differences between repertoires have undefined causes, possibly disease activity or prior therapy.

The TCR sequence derives from a human donor with classical Hodgkin lymphoma. The gene calls are TRBV27 and TRBJ1-1; possibly TRBD1 for D (5 bases). The specimen was peripheral blood mononuclear cells (PBMCs), collected before the second cycle of nivolumab. CDR3 region: CASSFWQGNTEAFF. The DNA for the CDR3 is TGTGCCAGCAGTTTTTGGCAGGGGAACACTGAAGCTTTCTTT.